The clone carrying this T cell receptor (beta chain) came up once. Its cognate antigen is unknown. The entry originates in a study of vaccination effects on CD4 cells after COVID-19. At the level of the study: Each person got two doses of an mRNA SARS-CoV-2 vaccine, BNT162b2 or mRNA-1273.

TCRdb's table, derived via immunoSEQ multiplex PCR, lists solely in-frame clones and lacks some. The repertoire holds fewer than 65,000 clones, with about four fifths as singletons. ViraFEST assay sequencing came after antigen-specific CD4+ T cells were expanded with viral peptide pools. Following 10 days of culture, CD4+ T cells were isolated. Culturing of some 2 million PBMC per well took place with around 9.4 IU/ml IL-2 and around 10 ug/ml peptides. A half-medium replacement with IL-2 medium was carried out on days 3 and 7. The CDR3 runs 14 residues. The germline V gene encodes CDR1 KGHSH and CDR2 LQKENI. The V and J ends lost 8 bases and 1 base, in that order; junction bases with no gene match: 4.

The chain carries TRBV18 and TRBJ2-2, with TRBD1 identical over 7 bases. The material sequenced was CD4+ T cells from PBMCs cultured with HCoV-229E spike peptides, taken before COVID-19 vaccination. The receptor comes from a human donor who received a COVID-19 vaccine. This CDR3 is CASLRTGNTGELFF. In nucleotides, the CDR3 is TGTGCCAGCCTACGGACAGGGAACACCGGGGAGCTGTTTTTT.